Following are 21 T cell receptor beta chains from one sample sequenced in a study of CD8+CD57+ T cells in acquired aplastic anemia. Genomic DNA served as template for TCR beta VDJ and CDR3 profiling. MiXCR, applied by TCRdb to the reads, yields one record per CDR3 protein. This table has over 150,000 distinct CDR3 sequences, approximately 43% appearing once. The sample consisted of sorted CD4+, CD8+, or CD8+CD57+ T cells (not recorded which) from PBMCs. These receptor sequences come from a human donor in good health.

Ten or more counts support this clonotype. The chain couples TRBV7-2 to TRBJ2-7, with 9 bases matching TRBD2. This CDR3 is 14 amino acids long. Germline CDR1 SGHTA, CDR2 FQGNSA. V was clipped by 3 bases and J by 1 base; unmatched bases: 1. As DNA, the CDR3 is TGTGCCAGCAGCTTTAGCGGGAGTTCCTACGAGCAGTACTTC. This sequence encodes CASSFSGSSYEQYF.

In the case of this clonotype: A clone one base away is much larger, so this may be a read error. The chain recombines TRBV20-1 with TRBJ2-2; TRBD2 aligns across 11 bases. Germline V gene data show CDR1 as DFQATT and CDR2 as SNEGSKA (reference sequence). The CDR3 runs 18 residues. The CDR3 DNA reads TGCAGTGCTAGAGATGGGCTAGCGGGGGGCCGGGGCACCGGGGAGCTGCTTTTT. Translation: CSARDGLAGGRGTGELLF.

The chain links TRBV15 to TRBJ2-1, with TRBD2 matching 10 bases. Germline CDR1 is LNHNV and CDR2 is YYDKDF (reference sequence). The CDR3 runs 16 residues. V lost 2 bases to trimming and J lost 3 bases; unmatched junction nucleotides: 4. CDR3 in amino acids: CATSRNSGGNYNEQFF. In DNA form, the CDR3 reads TGTGCCACCAGCAGAAATAGCGGGGGGAACTACAATGAGCAGTTCTTC. The full variable domain, its missing parts supplied by reference TRBV15 and TRBJ2-1, is DAMVIQNPRYQVTQFGKPVTLSCSQTLNHNVMYWYQQKSSQAPKLLFHYYDKDFNNEADTPDNFQSRRPNTSFCFLDIRSPGLGDTAMYLCATSRNSGGNYNEQFFGPGTRLTVL.

This clonotype has a handful of counts. V gene TRBV30 combines with J gene TRBJ1-1; D gene unclear. With 2 bases removed from V and 0 bases from J, the gap between germline ends came to 4 bases. The CDR3 consists of 12 residues. The germline CDR1 and CDR2 sequences are GTSNPN and SVGIG (reference sequence). The CDR3 loop is CAWSPLNTEAFF. In nucleotides, the CDR3 is TGTGCCTGGAGTCCGTTGAACACTGAAGCTTTCTTT.

CDR3 residues: CANSEGKAGANVLTF. For the CDR3, the DNA is TGTGCCAACTCTGAGGGGAAGGCGGGGGCCAACGTCCTGACTTTC. This rearrangement joins TRBV2 to TRBJ2-6; D assignment may be TRBD1 or TRBD2 (5 bases each). The CDR3 extends over 15 amino acids. Deletions cut 10 bases from V and 4 bases from J, with 17 bases between. In germline, CDR1 is SNHLY, CDR2 FYNNEI.

In its sample, this clonotype was seen many times. This rearrangement joins TRBV7-2 to TRBJ2-7; 7 positions agree with TRBD1. Looked up from germline, CDR1 is SGHTA and CDR2 is FQGNSA. The CDR3 is 15 residues long. Unmatched junction bases numbered 7, after V lost 5 bases and J lost 0 bases. CDR3 region: CASSDPGQRSYEQYF. The CDR3 bases are TGTGCCAGCAGCGATCCGGGACAGCGCTCCTACGAGCAGTACTTC.

This clonotype was recorded at least ten times. V is TRBV4-3 and J is TRBJ1-6, with D uncertain. The CDR3 is 14 amino acids. The germline gives CDR1 LGHNA, CDR2 YSLEER. V lost 0 bases and J lost 9, with 9 bases in between. Written as DNA, the CDR3 is TGCGCCAGCAGCCAAGATGTGAGGACTTCACCCCTCCACTTT. As protein: CASSQDVRTSPLHF.

For this clonotype: Since the CDR3 does not end with the conserved phenylalanine or tryptophan, this likely comes from a read error. The rearrangement joins TRBV10-1 to TRBJ2-1; the match to TRBD2 covers 11 bases. Per germline, CDR1 WNHNN and CDR2 SYGVQD (reference sequence). This CDR3 comprises 14 residues. V lost 11 bases, J lost 4 bases, and 7 bases stayed unmatched. CDR3 residues: CALLSGGDYNEQFL. The CDR3 DNA is TGCGCCTTGCTTAGCGGGGGGGATTACAATGAGCAGTTCCTC.

This clonotype was counted only a few times. One base away lies a much larger clone, so this may be a sequencing read error. The chain links TRBV29-1 to TRBJ1-4; 7 bases align to TRBD1. The germline V gene has CDR1 SQVTM and CDR2 ANQGSEA. CDR3 length equals 13 residues. The V and J ends lost 6 bases and 5 bases, in that order; junction bases with no gene match: 6. CDR3: CSVGGQLNEKLFF. The CDR3 DNA sequence: TGCAGCGTGGGGGGACAGCTAAATGAAAAACTGTTTTTT.

The J gene is TRBJ1-2, the V gene TRBV2; D is unresolved. Trimming shortened V by 6 bases and J by 4 bases, and 12 bases separated the two germline ends. The CDR3 sequence is 13 residues long. Germline CDR1 is SNHLY and CDR2 is FYNNEI. The DNA of the CDR3 is TGTGCCAGCAGAAGTTACAAGATCTATGGCTACACCTTC. It specifies CASRSYKIYGYTF.

This clonotype has ten or more counts. V gene TRBV5-1 combines with J gene TRBJ1-1, with D unclear. This CDR3 is 13 amino acids long. Germline V CDR1 and CDR2: SGHRS, YFSETQ. V was pared by 2 bases and J by 2 bases, with 7 bases between. The CDR3 sequence is CASSFTVNTEAFF. The CDR3 region has the DNA TGCGCCAGCAGCTTCACAGTTAACACTGAAGCTTTCTTT.

This clonotype was found many times. The chain joins TRBV7-9 to TRBJ1-2; no reliable D call. This CDR3 spans 15 amino acids. CDR1 SEHNR and CDR2 FQNEAQ come from the germline V gene (reference sequence). Trimming pared 1 base from V and 5 bases from J, leaving 14 bases between. CDR3 sequence (DNA): TGTGCCAGCAGCTTAGATCGGTTGGGATTATATGGCTACACCTTC. This translates into CASSLDRLGLYGYTF.

The gene calls are TRBV19 and TRBJ1-3; maybe TRBD1 (6 bases). Trimming stripped 8 bases from V and 2 bases from J, with 16 bases between. The CDR3 runs 15 residues. CDR1 is LNHDA and CDR2 is SQIVND in the germline V gene (reference sequence). The CDR3 is CASGTTGRPGNTIYF. CDR3 bases: TGTGCCAGTGGGACTACAGGGAGGCCTGGAAACACCATATATTTT.

This clonotype appeared many times. J is TRBJ2-2 and V is TRBV5-1; D not certain. The germline V and J ends were trimmed by 1 base and 5 bases, with 12 bases remaining between them. The length of the CDR3 is 15 residues. Germline V gene lookup returns CDR1 SGHRS and CDR2 YFSETQ. CDR3 in amino acids: CASSLMGGETGELFF. The CDR3 nucleotides read TGCGCCAGCAGCTTGATGGGCGGTGAAACCGGGGAGCTGTTTTTT.

In its sample, this clonotype was seen a few times. V usage is TRBV7-9 and J usage is TRBJ2-5; 7 bases are a match to TRBD1. Trimming cost V 5 bases and J 2 bases; bases outside gene matches: 2. The CDR3 sequence is 13 residues long. The germline CDR1 and CDR2 sequences are SEHNR and FQNEAQ (reference sequence). CDR3 in amino acids: CASSRDSQETQYF. CDR3 nucleotides: TGTGCCAGCAGCCGGGACAGTCAAGAGACCCAGTACTTC.

The chain is built from TRBV24-1 and TRBJ2-3; D is unresolved. V was pared by 10 bases and J by 10 bases, with 8 bases between. Germline V gives CDR1 KGHDR, CDR2 SFDVKD. The CDR3 is made up of 9 amino acids. CDR3 coding DNA: TGTGCCACTGTTCGGGCGCAGTATTTT. Its protein product is CATVRAQYF.

This chain connects TRBV20-1 to TRBJ1-5, with D perhaps matching TRBD1 (5 bases). This CDR3 comprises 12 residues. Deletions cut 3 bases from V and 5 bases from J, with 8 bases between. Germline values: CDR1 DFQATT, CDR2 SNEGSKA (reference sequence). The CDR3 region is CSARSRDQPQHF. The CDR3 DNA sequence: TGCAGTGCTAGGTCCAGGGATCAGCCCCAGCATTTT.

The sample holds a few counts of this clonotype. The chain has TRBV15 and TRBJ2-7; D is possibly TRBD1 (5 bases). The CDR3 consists of 13 residues. The germline V and J ends were trimmed by 4 bases and 4 bases, with 11 bases remaining between them. Germline V lookup: CDR1 LNHNV, CDR2 YYDKDF (reference sequence). CDR3: CATSIGVGYEQYF. The CDR3 coding sequence is TGTGCCACCAGCATAGGGGTGGGGTACGAGCAGTACTTC.

This clonotype was seen ten or more times. This chain joins TRBV6-1 and TRBJ1-1, with 9 bases that match TRBD1. The CDR3 is 15 residues long. Germline CDR1 reads MNHNS; CDR2 reads SASEGT. Germline trimming cut 6 bases from V and 0 bases from J; bases unmatched to any gene: 5. CDR3 sequence reads: CASRHRGLMNTEAFF. The CDR3 nucleotides read TGTGCCAGCAGACACAGGGGGCTTATGAACACTGAAGCTTTCTTT.

This clonotype came up a few times. This chain connects TRBV4-1 to TRBJ2-7; D may be TRBD1 (6 bases). Germline CDR1 and CDR2: MGHRA and YSYEKL. The CDR3 runs 20 residues. Trimming shortened V by 1 base and J by 0 bases, and 25 bases separated the two germline ends. The CDR3 region has the DNA TGCGCCAGCAGCCAAGGTGTAGGGACACCAGAGAAACCGGGCTCCTACGAGCAGTACTTC. Translated, it gives CASSQGVGTPEKPGSYEQYF.

This chain joins TRBV5-6 and TRBJ2-7; TRBD1 matches at 9 bases. The V gene end was trimmed by 4 bases and the J gene end by 4 bases; junction bases not matched to a gene: 6. The CDR3 has 14 residues. CDR1 and CDR2 (germline): SGHDT, YYEEEE. The CDR3 nucleotides read TGTGCCAGCAGCCTGGGACAGGGAGATTACGAGCAGTACTTC. Amino acids: CASSLGQGDYEQYF.